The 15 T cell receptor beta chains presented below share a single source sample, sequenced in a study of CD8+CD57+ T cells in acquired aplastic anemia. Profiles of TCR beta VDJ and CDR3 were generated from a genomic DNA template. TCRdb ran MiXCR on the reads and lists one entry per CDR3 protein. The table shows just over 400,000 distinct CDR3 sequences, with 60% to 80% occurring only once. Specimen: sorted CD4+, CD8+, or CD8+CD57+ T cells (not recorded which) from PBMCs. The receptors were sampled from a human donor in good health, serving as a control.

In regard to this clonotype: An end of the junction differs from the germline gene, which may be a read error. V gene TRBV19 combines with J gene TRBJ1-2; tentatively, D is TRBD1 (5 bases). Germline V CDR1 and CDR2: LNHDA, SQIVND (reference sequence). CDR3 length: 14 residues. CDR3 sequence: CASSIHQGFYDYTF. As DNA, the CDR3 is TGTGCCAGTAGTATTCATCAGGGTTTCTATGACTACACCTTC.

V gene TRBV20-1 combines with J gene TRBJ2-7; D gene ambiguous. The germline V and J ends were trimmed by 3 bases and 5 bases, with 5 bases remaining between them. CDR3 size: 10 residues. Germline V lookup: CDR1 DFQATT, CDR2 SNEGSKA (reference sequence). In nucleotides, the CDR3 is TGCAGTGCTAGCGATCACGAGCAGTACTTC. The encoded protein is CSASDHEQYF.

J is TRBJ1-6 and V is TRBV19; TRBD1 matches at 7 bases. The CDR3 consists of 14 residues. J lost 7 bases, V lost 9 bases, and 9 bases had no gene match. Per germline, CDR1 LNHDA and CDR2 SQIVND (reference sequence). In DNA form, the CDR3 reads TGTGCCAGAGGGTCACAGGGGCGGAATTCACCCCTCCACTTT. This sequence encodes CARGSQGRNSPLHF.

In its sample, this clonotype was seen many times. This chain's CDR3 is CASSPEDGDRGRYGYTF. For the CDR3, the DNA is TGTGCCAGTAGTCCCGAAGACGGGGACAGGGGGCGGTATGGCTACACCTTC. The chain combines TRBV19 with TRBJ1-2, with 12 bases lining up with TRBD1. Germline V gives CDR1 LNHDA, CDR2 SQIVND (reference sequence). After removal of 5 bases from V and 5 bases from J, the junction contained 12 bases not matched to a gene. The CDR3 sequence is 17 residues long.

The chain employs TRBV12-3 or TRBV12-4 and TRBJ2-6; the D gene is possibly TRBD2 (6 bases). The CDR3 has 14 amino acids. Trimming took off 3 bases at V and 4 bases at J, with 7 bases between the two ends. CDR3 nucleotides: TGTGCCAGCAGTTTCCTAGCGGGGGCCAACGTCCTGACTTTC. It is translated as CASSFLAGANVLTF.

The CDR3 region has the DNA TGTGCCAGCAGGGACACGGCAGGGTACACTGAAGCTTTCTTT. Its translation is CASRDTAGYTEAFF. The chain carries TRBV2 and TRBJ1-1; tentative D call: TRBD1 (5 bases). The CDR3 loop spans 14 amino acids. Germline V lookup: CDR1 SNHLY, CDR2 FYNNEI. V dropped 6 bases and J dropped 3 bases, with 14 bases sitting between them.

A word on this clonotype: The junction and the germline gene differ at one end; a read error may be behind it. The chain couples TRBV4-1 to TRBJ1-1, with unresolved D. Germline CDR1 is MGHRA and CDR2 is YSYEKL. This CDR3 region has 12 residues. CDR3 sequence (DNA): TGCGGCAGCAAAGAGGACCGCACTGAAGCTTTCTTT. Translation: CGSKEDRTEAFF.

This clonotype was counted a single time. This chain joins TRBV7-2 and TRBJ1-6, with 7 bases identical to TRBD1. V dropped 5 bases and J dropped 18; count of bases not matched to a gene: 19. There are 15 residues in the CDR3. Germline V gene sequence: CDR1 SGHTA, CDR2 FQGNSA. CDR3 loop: CASSGRQGPYEQYHF. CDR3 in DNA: TGTGCCAGCAGCGGACGACAGGGCCCCTACGAGCAGTACCACTTT.

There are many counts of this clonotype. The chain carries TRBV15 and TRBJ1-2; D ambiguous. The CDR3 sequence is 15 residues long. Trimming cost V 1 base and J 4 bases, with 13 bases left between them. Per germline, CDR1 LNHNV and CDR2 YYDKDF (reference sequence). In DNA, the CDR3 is TGTGCCACCAGCAGAGGATCCGGCCGTTTCTATGGCTACACCTTC. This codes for CATSRGSGRFYGYTF. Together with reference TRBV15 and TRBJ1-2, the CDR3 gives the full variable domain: DAMVIQNPRYQVTQFGKPVTLSCSQTLNHNVMYWYQQKSSQAPKLLFHYYDKDFNNEADTPDNFQSRRPNTSFCFLDIRSPGLGDTAMYLCATSRGSGRFYGYTFGSGTRLTVV.

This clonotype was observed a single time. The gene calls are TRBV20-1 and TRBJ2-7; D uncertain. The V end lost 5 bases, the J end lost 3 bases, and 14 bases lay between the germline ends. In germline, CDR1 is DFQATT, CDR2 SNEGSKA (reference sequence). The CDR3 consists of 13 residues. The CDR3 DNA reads TGCAGTGCTTGTGCAGACCAGCTCTACGAGCAGTACTTC. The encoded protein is CSACADQLYEQYF.

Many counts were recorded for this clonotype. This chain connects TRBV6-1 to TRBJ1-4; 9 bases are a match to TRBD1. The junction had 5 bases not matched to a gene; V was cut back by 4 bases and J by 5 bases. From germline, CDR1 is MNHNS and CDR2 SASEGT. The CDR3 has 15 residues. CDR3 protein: CASSGAQGANEKLFF. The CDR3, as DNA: TGTGCCAGCAGTGGGGCACAGGGGGCGAATGAAAAACTGTTTTTT.

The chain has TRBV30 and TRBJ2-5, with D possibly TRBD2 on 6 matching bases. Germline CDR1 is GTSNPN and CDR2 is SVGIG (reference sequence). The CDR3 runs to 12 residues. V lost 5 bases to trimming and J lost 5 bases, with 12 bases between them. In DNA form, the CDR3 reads TGTGCCTGGGGGGGGTTTCGGGAGACCCAGTACTTC. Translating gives CAWGGFRETQYF.

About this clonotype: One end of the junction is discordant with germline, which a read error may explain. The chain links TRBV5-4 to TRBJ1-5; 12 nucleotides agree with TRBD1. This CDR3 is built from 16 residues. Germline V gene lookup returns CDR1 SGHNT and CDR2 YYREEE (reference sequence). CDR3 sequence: CGSSPRDRGQNQPQHF. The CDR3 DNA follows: TGTGGCAGCAGCCCGAGGGACAGGGGGCAGAATCAGCCCCAGCATTTT.

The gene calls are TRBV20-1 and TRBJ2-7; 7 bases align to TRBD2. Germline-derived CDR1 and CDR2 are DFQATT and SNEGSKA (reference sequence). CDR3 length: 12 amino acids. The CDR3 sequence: CSPARGGEEQYF. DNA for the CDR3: TGCAGCCCCGCCCGCGGGGGTGAGGAGCAGTACTTC.

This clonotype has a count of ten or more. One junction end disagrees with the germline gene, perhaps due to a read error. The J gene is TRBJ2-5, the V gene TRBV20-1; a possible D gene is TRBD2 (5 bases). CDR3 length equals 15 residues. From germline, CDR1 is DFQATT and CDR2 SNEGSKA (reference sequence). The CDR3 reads CSTRDLMEGYETQYF. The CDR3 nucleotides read TGCAGTACTAGAGATCTCATGGAAGGGTATGAGACCCAGTACTTC.